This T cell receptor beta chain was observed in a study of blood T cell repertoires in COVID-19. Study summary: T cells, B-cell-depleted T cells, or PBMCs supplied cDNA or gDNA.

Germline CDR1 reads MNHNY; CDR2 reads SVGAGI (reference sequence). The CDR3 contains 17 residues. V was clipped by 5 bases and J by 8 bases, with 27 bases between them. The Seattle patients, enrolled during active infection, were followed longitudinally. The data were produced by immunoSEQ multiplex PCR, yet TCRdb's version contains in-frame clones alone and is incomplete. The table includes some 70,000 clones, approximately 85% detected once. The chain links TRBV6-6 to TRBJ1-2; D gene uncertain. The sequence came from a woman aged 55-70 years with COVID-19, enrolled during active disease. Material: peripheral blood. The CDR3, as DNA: TGTGCCAGCAGTCCGACGGCCGGCCTTCTCCGGGTAGGAGGCTACACCTTC. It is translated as CASSPTAGLLRVGGYTF.